Listed here is a single T cell receptor beta chain. This entry is derived from a study of blood T cell repertoires in COVID-19. Study in general: Nucleic acid was either cDNA or gDNA, and it came from T cells, B-cell-depleted T cells, or PBMCs.

Looked up from germline, CDR1 is LNHDA and CDR2 is SQIVND (reference sequence). With V trimmed by 9 bases and J by 7 bases, 8 bases remained unmatched. The CDR3 is 13 amino acids. In the study's own analysis: Reference gene primer amplification gave nucleated cell count estimates. Profiling relied on immunoSEQ multiplex PCR, and the TCRdb table lists in-frame clones only, not all of them. V and J calls plus clone size are reproduced from that table; the DNA served to infer D and trimming. The table lists under 450,000 clones, around 91% of them singletons, with roughly 1.5% in the top ten. Those enrolled in Seattle joined during active infection and were followed longitudinally afterward.

This TCR derives from a woman aged 35 to 49 with COVID-19, enrolled during active disease. The chain couples TRBV19 to TRBJ1-1, with 10 bases fitting TRBD1. The sequencing sample was made of peripheral blood. This CDR3 reads CASRDRGSNEAFF. The CDR3 DNA is TGTGCCAGCCGGGACAGGGGATCTAATGAAGCTTTCTTT.